Below are 22 T cell receptor beta chains sequenced from a single sample in a study of T cell repertoires in cytomegalovirus infection. These receptors have no known antigen. MiXCR, run by TCRdb on the reads, gives a single entry per CDR3 protein. The sample yields roughly 990,000 distinct CDR3 sequences, roughly 30% seen once. The sample was cultured CD8+ T cells from PBMCs, taken from culture after CMV antigen stimulation. The source is a human donor in good health (CMV status not recorded). Some clones in this sample may be carry-over from other donors' samples.

The chain uses TRBV7-8 and TRBJ1-2; a possible D gene is TRBD1 (6 bases). Germline V CDR1 and CDR2: SGHVS, FQNEAQ. Trimming stripped 7 bases from V and 6 bases from J, with 21 bases between. The CDR3 spans 15 residues. CDR3 protein: CASTSTDRRMDGYTF. In nucleotides, the CDR3 is TGTGCCAGCACCTCCACCGACAGGAGGATGGATGGCTACACCTTC.

The rearrangement uses TRBV7-2 and TRBJ1-2; D not certain. V was shortened by 1 base and J by 4 bases, with 13 bases between the two germline ends. Germline CDR1 is SGHTA and CDR2 is FQGNSA. The CDR3 spans 15 residues. CDR3 protein: CASSLGHNLGYGYTF. For the CDR3, the DNA is TGTGCCAGCAGCTTAGGCCACAACCTTGGCTATGGCTACACCTTC.

The rearrangement uses TRBV27 and TRBJ1-2, with D possibly matching TRBD1 (5 bases). This CDR3 has 16 residues. The V gene's germline CDR1 is MNHEY and CDR2 SMNVEV (reference sequence). V was pared by 0 bases and J by 4 bases, with 15 bases between. For the CDR3, the DNA is TGTGCCAGCAGTTTATCGGACCTAGGACAATTCTATGGCTACACCTTC. Its protein is CASSLSDLGQFYGYTF.

The rearrangement joins TRBV4-1 to TRBJ2-1; D gene uncertain. V was trimmed by 0 bases and J by 5 bases, leaving 11 bases between them. The CDR3 sequence is 15 residues long. Germline V lookup: CDR1 MGHRA, CDR2 YSYEKL. The CDR3, as DNA: TGCGCCAGCAGCCAAGATCGGGCCGCAGACAATGAGCAGTTCTTC. This encodes CASSQDRAADNEQFF.

This chain joins TRBV27 and TRBJ1-5, with a possible D match to TRBD1 (5 bases). This CDR3 contains 16 residues. CDR1 and CDR2 (germline): MNHEY, SMNVEV (reference sequence). V lost 5 bases and J lost 0, with 14 bases in between. The CDR3 DNA sequence: TGTGCCAGCAGTCAACGGGGGGTCTATAGCAATCAGCCCCAGCATTTT. Its protein is CASSQRGVYSNQPQHF.

There are many counts of this clonotype. The chain couples TRBV27 to TRBJ2-3, with 7 bases lining up with TRBD2. V shed 1 base and J 3 bases; nucleotides not matched to a gene: 4. Germline CDR1 and CDR2: MNHEY and SMNVEV (reference sequence). CDR3 length: 15 amino acids. This chain's CDR3 is CASSLWGGGTDTQYF. CDR3 DNA: TGTGCCAGCAGTTTATGGGGGGGAGGGACAGATACGCAGTATTTT.

In this sample, this clonotype turned up a few times. The gene calls are TRBV19 and TRBJ1-5; D uncertain. Germline V lookup: CDR1 LNHDA, CDR2 SQIVND (reference sequence). V was cut by 2 bases and J by 6 bases, with 11 bases left in between. The CDR3 has 14 residues. CDR3 DNA: TGTGCCAGTAGTATATATAGCTCCGGTCAGCCCCAGCATTTT. It specifies CASSIYSSGQPQHF.

This clonotype was recorded at least ten times. The V and J genes are TRBV7-6 and TRBJ2-5; D is perhaps TRBD2 (6 bases). Germline-derived CDR1 and CDR2 are SGHVS and FNYEAQ. The CDR3 covers 15 residues. The V end lost 2 bases, the J end lost 5 bases, and 15 bases lay between the germline ends. For the CDR3, the DNA is TGTGCCAGCAGCTTATCGGTTCGACTAGATGAGACCCAGTACTTC. Amino acid sequence: CASSLSVRLDETQYF.

This clonotype was detected ten times or more. This chain joins TRBV6-1 and TRBJ1-1; 8 bases are a match to TRBD1. The CDR3 runs to 14 residues. Per germline, CDR1 MNHNS and CDR2 SASEGT. With 3 bases clipped from V and 2 bases from J, the junction kept 2 bases outside the gene matches. For the CDR3, the DNA is TGTGCCAGCAGTGAGACAGGGGTAAACACTGAAGCTTTCTTT. Translation: CASSETGVNTEAFF.

The chain is built from TRBV7-6 and TRBJ2-5; 10 positions agree with TRBD2. The V and J ends lost 5 bases and 3 bases, in that order; junction bases with no gene match: 6. Germline-derived CDR1 and CDR2 are SGHVS and FNYEAQ. The CDR3 length is 15 residues. The CDR3 region is CASSGYGTSEETQYF. The DNA of the CDR3 is TGTGCCAGCAGCGGCTACGGGACTAGCGAAGAGACCCAGTACTTC.

This clonotype showed up many times. J is TRBJ2-1 and V is TRBV12-3 or TRBV12-4; D is unclear. The V and J ends lost 3 bases and 9 bases respectively, with 24 bases between them. CDR3 length: 17 residues. Written as DNA, the CDR3 is TGTGCCAGCAGTTTTAAAAAACGAGAGACCCCCCTGAGTGAGCAGTTCTTC. Translating gives CASSFKKRETPLSEQFF.

The chain employs TRBV19 and TRBJ1-2, with D maybe TRBD1 (6 bases). Looked up from germline, CDR1 is LNHDA and CDR2 is SQIVND (reference sequence). The CDR3 runs 15 residues. Trimming stripped 5 bases from V and 2 bases from J, with 15 bases between. CDR3 in amino acids: CASSLDRTVNYGYTF. The CDR3 region has the DNA TGTGCCAGTAGTCTTGACAGGACGGTGAACTATGGCTACACCTTC.

This clonotype was seen a few times. The chain joins TRBV19 to TRBJ2-1, with 8 bases aligning to TRBD1. CDR3 length: 13 residues. V shed 2 bases, J shed 9 bases, and the junction held 3 bases outside the gene matches. CDR1 is LNHDA, CDR2 SQIVND, per germline (reference sequence). CDR3 nucleotide sequence: TGTGCCAGTAGTATAACAGGGGGTAGTGAGCAGTTCTTC. This codes for CASSITGGSEQFF.

This chain connects TRBV6-1 to TRBJ1-1; the match to TRBD1 covers 7 bases. Germline CDR1 reads MNHNS; CDR2 reads SASEGT. V dropped 7 bases and J dropped 6; count of bases not matched to a gene: 17. This CDR3 is 16 amino acids long. The CDR3 DNA sequence: TGTGCCAGCACCGAATTCTTATCAGGGGGGCGACCTGAAGCTTTCTTT. Translation: CASTEFLSGGRPEAFF.

The CDR3 nucleotides are TGTGCCAGCAGCTTAGGAAGAGGGAAGATCGCAACTAATGAAAAACTGTTTTTT. This sequence encodes CASSLGRGKIATNEKLFF. The chain uses TRBV7-9 and TRBJ1-4; D gene unclear. The length of the CDR3 is 18 residues. The V gene lost 1 base and the J gene lost 0 bases, with 15 bases spanning the gap. Germline V CDR1 and CDR2: SEHNR, FQNEAQ (reference sequence).

V gene TRBV6-1 combines with J gene TRBJ1-1, with a possible D match to TRBD1 (6 bases). The V end lost 10 bases, the J end lost 1 base, and 16 bases lay between the germline ends. The germline V gene encodes CDR1 MNHNS and CDR2 SASEGT. The CDR3 covers 14 residues. The CDR3 bases are TGTGCCACCTTACAGGGCGGGAGGAACACTGAAGCTTTCTTT. Translated, it gives CATLQGGRNTEAFF.

The CDR3: CASSLSPQGSNYGYTF. The DNA of the CDR3 is TGTGCCAGCAGTTTATCCCCACAGGGTTCTAACTATGGCTACACCTTC. The V call is TRBV27, the J call TRBJ1-2; TRBD1 is a possible D gene (6 bases). Trimming took 0 bases from V and 0 from J, leaving 11 bases between them. Germline CDR1 reads MNHEY; CDR2 reads SMNVEV (reference sequence). This CDR3 spans 16 amino acids.

V gene TRBV10-3 combines with J gene TRBJ2-6; D could derive from TRBD1 or TRBD2 (7 bases each). Trimming left V 1 base short and J 0 bases short, with 16 bases between. The germline CDR1 and CDR2 sequences are ENHRY and SYGVKD. CDR3 length: 19 amino acids. DNA of the CDR3: TGTGCCATCAGTGAGTATGTGACAGGGACTAACTCTGGGGCCAACGTCCTGACTTTC. Its translation: CAISEYVTGTNSGANVLTF.

This clonotype was seen repeatedly, ten times or more. The genes are TRBV7-6 and TRBJ2-3; D might be TRBD2 (6 bases). The CDR3 runs to 16 residues. Germline V lookup: CDR1 SGHVS, CDR2 FNYEAQ. Trimming pared 3 bases from V and 0 bases from J, leaving 13 bases between. CDR3 residues: CASSFLGGVSTDTQYF. CDR3 sequence (DNA): TGTGCCAGCAGCTTCCTGGGGGGTGTGAGCACAGATACGCAGTATTTT.

This clonotype showed up just a few times. Here the CDR3 reads CASSEWTRGAFF. The DNA of the CDR3 is TGTGCCAGTAGTGAGTGGACCAGGGGAGCTTTCTTT. This sequence joins TRBV19 and TRBJ1-1, with D perhaps TRBD1 (6 bases). The V end was cut by 5 bases, the J end by 10 bases, with 14 bases between. The germline gives CDR1 LNHDA, CDR2 SQIVND (reference sequence). The CDR3 runs to 12 residues.

This clonotype was seen at least ten times. The rearrangement joins TRBV7-2 to TRBJ1-6, with D tentatively TRBD1 (6 bases). CDR1 and CDR2 (germline): SGHTA, FQGNSA. The CDR3 spans 17 residues. Trimming took 1 base from V and 9 from J, leaving 19 bases between them. CDR3 region: CASSLEGVLLGVSPLHF. As DNA, the CDR3 is TGTGCCAGCAGCTTAGAGGGGGTCCTCCTGGGGGTTTCACCCCTCCACTTT.

Points on this clonotype: Since a much larger clone is just one base distant, this may be a read error. The rearrangement links TRBV12-3 or TRBV12-4 to TRBJ1-1; D remains unclear. V lost 2 bases to trimming and J lost 1 base, with 11 bases between them. The CDR3 totals 15 residues. This CDR3 reads CASSLWQIGNTEAFF. In nucleotides, the CDR3 is TGTGCCAGCAGTTTATGGCAGATAGGGAACACTGAAGCTTTCTTT.